This paragraph covers one TCR beta chain sequence. Its antigen is unidentified. It was with a sample-barcoded 5' primer and a J-beta primer mix that a second PCR of roughly 7 to 12 cycles was run. TCRdb used MiXCR to reprocess the 5' RACE reads, holding one entry per CDR3 protein. The sample consists of some 750,000 distinct CDR3 sequences, 22% of them appearing once. This sample was included in a study of blood T cells in healthy people across ages. Study results and caveats: With naive T cell percentage, TCR beta diversity showed a strong correlation. Higher diversity and more naive CD4+ cells were features of long-lived donors, compared to aged donors. It was held that diversity estimates obtained from one million T cells represented underestimates. Age brought a roughly linear fall in TCR beta diversity measured per million T cells.

The germline V and J ends were trimmed by 2 bases and 2 bases, with 17 bases remaining between them. Germline V CDR1 and CDR2: MNHEY, SVGAGI. This CDR3 comprises 17 residues. The gene calls are TRBV6-5 and TRBJ2-3, with D possibly TRBD2 on 6 matching bases. Sequenced input: blood. This TCR came from a man between 65 and 80 years old in good health. The CDR3 bases are TGTGCCAGCAGTTACGATTCGAGTACGGGGGACACAGATACGCAGTATTTT. Its translation is CASSYDSSTGDTDTQYF.